The sequence of this TCR beta chain was determined in a study of siplizumab effects on memory and regulatory T cells. Study-level points and caveats: Roughly 75-97% of dividing CD4+ or CD8+ clones were without an attributable naive or memory phenotype.

The CDR3 covers 16 residues. V lost 0 bases, J lost 6 bases, and 16 bases lay in between. The V gene's germline CDR1 is SGDLS and CDR2 YYNGEE. Assay: immunoSEQ multiplex PCR; the TCRdb copy retains only in-frame clones and omits some. The repertoire has 99,000 or so clones, roughly 91% of them found once; the top ten carry approximately 0.32%. In its sample, this clone was seen once. The antigen remains undetermined. Sequencing was carried out using CD4+ T cells sorted from blood. The clonotype originates from a human donor in good health. The chain combines TRBV9 with TRBJ2-1; possible D gene TRBD1, 6 bases. This CDR3 is CASSVATGILANEQFF. The CDR3 nucleotides read TGTGCCAGCAGCGTAGCTACAGGGATTCTCGCCAATGAGCAGTTCTTC.